The clone carrying this T cell receptor (beta chain) was observed a handful of times. Its target is not known. The sample is drawn from a study of post-analysis software for immune sequencing data. Study summary: Included among the disease courses, which were recorded for the cohort, were relapsing-remitting, secondary progressive and progressive-relapsing multiple sclerosis. Study results and limitations: Elevated frequency relative to controls characterized about 5 TRBV segments in patients, TRBV5-6, TRBV5-1 and TRBV20-1 among them.

Libraries were made from TCR beta cDNA, and they carried unique molecular identifiers. Starting from about 0.98 to 11 million T cells, the study yielded about 500,000 cDNA molecules. TCRdb redid the calling of the PCR reads with MiXCR, one entry per CDR3 protein. Among approximately 250,000 distinct CDR3 sequences listed, about 38% were seen once. The CDR3 extends over 11 amino acids. Germline CDR1 reads SNHLY; CDR2 reads FYNNEI. Trimming shortened V by 5 bases and J by 10 bases, and 9 bases separated the two germline ends. The rearrangement links TRBV2 to TRBJ1-5; D call uncertain. The TCR comes from a girl aged 5-17 years with multiple sclerosis. The sample comprised blood. CDR3 region: CASSSLSPQHF. In DNA form, the CDR3 reads TGTGCCAGCAGTTCTCTCAGCCCCCAGCATTTT. Full variable domain (outside the CDR3, taken from reference TRBV2 and TRBJ1-5): EPEVTQTPSHQVTQMGQEVILRCVPISNHLYFYWYRQILGQKVEFLVSFYNNEISEKSEIFDDQFSVERPDGSNFTLKIRSTKLEDSAMYFCASSSLSPQHFGDGTRLSIL.